What follows is one TCR beta chain and its context. This sample was taken from a study of T cells expressing NK-cell markers. After re-calling the 5' RACE reads, TCRdb lists one entry per CDR3 protein, DNA absent. Its listing shows over 350,000 distinct CDR3 sequences. Germline CDR1 and CDR2: LGHDT and YNNKEL (reference sequence). This CDR3 comprises 16 residues. The V gene is TRBV3-1, the J gene TRBJ2-5; TCRdb's D call of TRBD2 is untestable without DNA. This TCR was recovered from a woman between 45 and 60 years old in good health. Sequencing input: blood T cells: a sorted CD56 or NKG2C T cell subset, CD4+ or CD8+ T cells, or bulk PBMC T cells (not recorded which). The CDR3 loop is CASSQRLAGMKETQYF.